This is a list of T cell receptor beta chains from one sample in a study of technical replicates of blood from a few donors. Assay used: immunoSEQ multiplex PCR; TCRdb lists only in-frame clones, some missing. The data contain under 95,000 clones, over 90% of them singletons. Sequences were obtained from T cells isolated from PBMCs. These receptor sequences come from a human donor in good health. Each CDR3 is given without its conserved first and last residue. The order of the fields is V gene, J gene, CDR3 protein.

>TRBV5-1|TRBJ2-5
ASSYASGMGETQY
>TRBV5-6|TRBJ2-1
ASSDDLRDRVMANEQF
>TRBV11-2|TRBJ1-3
ASSGGSGNTIY
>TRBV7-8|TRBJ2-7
ASSQTGSYEQY
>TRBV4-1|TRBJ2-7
ASSRGLAGVSYEQY
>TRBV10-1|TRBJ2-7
ASSATTGTYEQY
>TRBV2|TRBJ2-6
ASSAEAVVTGANVLT
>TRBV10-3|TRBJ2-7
AISESPVMYEQY
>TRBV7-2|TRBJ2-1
ASSLVPGLAAGGDEQF
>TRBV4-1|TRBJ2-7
ASSQSLGDEQY
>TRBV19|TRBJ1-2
ASRTRQGGTYGYT
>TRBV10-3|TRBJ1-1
AISDRNTEAF
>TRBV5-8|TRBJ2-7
ASSYYVRIPDYEQY
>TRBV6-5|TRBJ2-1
ASGLGELGQF
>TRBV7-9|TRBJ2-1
ASSLDRVEQF
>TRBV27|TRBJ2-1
ASSLSKQGWVSSYNEQF
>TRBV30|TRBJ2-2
AWETGGTGELF
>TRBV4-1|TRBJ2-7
ASSQAGTSIYEQY
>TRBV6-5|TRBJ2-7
ASSYTPRRNDHEQY
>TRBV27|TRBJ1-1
ASSLFRGSTEAF
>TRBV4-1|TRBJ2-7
ASSLQPGQGYEQY
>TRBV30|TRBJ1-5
AWGASSGNQPQH
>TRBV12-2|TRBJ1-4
ASRSRQGSNEKLF
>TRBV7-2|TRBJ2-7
ASSLAASGTAYEQY
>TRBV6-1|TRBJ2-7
ASRGTGGSYEQY
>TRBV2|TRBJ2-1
ASNRLSSYNEQF
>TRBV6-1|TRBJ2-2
ASSEGTSDTGELF
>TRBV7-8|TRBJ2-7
ASSLRDRLYEQY
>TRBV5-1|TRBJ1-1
ASSRTGGTEAF
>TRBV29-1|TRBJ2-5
SVNGQGTPETQY
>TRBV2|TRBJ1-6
ASSKPAGDGPLH
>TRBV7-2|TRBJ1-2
ASSPGGGHLTGGYT
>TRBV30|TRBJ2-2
AWSRVAGELF
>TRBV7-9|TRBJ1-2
ASSWTGDWNGYT
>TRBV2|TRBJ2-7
ASSANYGTGEFYEQY
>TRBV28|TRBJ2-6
ASTSSGANVLT
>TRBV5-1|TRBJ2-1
ASSLAGTLLFSGPNEQF
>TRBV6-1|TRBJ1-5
ASSGLQGSGAYSNQPQH
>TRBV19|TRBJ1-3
ASSRAGGNYGNTIY
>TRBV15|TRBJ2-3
ATSRTSTDTQY
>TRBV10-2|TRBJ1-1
ASTGGNTEAF
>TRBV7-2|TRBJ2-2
ASSISSGSQRSGELF
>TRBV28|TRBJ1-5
ASSMGGGDQPQH
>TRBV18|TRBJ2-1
ASSPQGYSYNEQF
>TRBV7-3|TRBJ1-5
ASSFDRHQPQH
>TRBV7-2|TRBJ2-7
ASSLANLTSYEQY
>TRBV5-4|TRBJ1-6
ASSLGAGRNSPLH
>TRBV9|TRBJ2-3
ASSSPRRGLAGGREDTQY
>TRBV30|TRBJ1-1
AWKAQDMNTEAF
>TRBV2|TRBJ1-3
ASGNRGTAGNTIY
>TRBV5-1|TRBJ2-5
ASSVGPLGQSQETQY
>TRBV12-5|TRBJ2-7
ASGPQTSGSSYEQY
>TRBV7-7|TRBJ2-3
ASSLNVRTDTQY
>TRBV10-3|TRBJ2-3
ATRLAGGSDTQY
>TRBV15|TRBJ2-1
ATSREGPRRTEQF
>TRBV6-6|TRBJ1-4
ASRDRATNEKLF
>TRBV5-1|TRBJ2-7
ASSERGVLSSYEQY